This T cell receptor (beta chain) derives from a study of T cell responses to AZD1222 COVID-19 vaccine. Comments on this clone: Antigen: not known.

Sequencing was performed with immunoSEQ multiplex PCR; in TCRdb, only in-frame clones are kept and a portion is missing. The data show 140,000 to 150,000 clones, about 91% seen once. Germline CDR1 LNHDA, CDR2 SQIVND (reference sequence). This CDR3 is 11 amino acids long. Trimming left V 9 bases short and J 10 bases short, with 12 bases between. Broader study findings: Only a handful of AZD1222 recipients were seropositive at baseline. Once two AZD1222 doses were given, Spike-specific TCR breadth and depth went up. Most donors were white British, females outnumbered males, and clonal diversity was possibly underestimated. The CD4 TCRs associated with vaccination extended across spike and predominated at 160-218 and 743-854.

This receptor was identified in an adult in good health. Source: peripheral blood, taken on day 0 of AZD1222 vaccination. This chain links TRBV19 with TRBJ1-4; D unresolved. The CDR3 loop is CASRGPLKLFF. The CDR3 nucleotides are TGTGCCAGCCGGGGTCCCTTAAAACTGTTTTTT.